These 9 T cell receptor beta chains share one sample of origin, sequenced in a study of T cell repertoires in cytomegalovirus infection. Their cognate antigens are unknown. TCRdb used MiXCR to reprocess the reads, holding one entry per CDR3 protein. Of roughly 500,000 distinct CDR3 sequences detected, roughly a third appear once; the ten largest clones hold under 20%. The specimen comprised cultured PBMCs, sampled from culture after CMV antigen stimulation. The receptors originated from a human donor in good health (CMV status not recorded). Some clones in this sample may be carry-over from other donors' samples.

The genes are TRBV6-2 or TRBV6-3 and TRBJ1-3, with D perhaps TRBD1 (5 bases). The CDR3 runs 19 residues. Germline assignment: CDR1 MNHEY and CDR2 SVGEGT. The ends were cut back, 5 bases at V and 0 bases at J, with 23 bases in the middle. The CDR3 DNA is TGTGCCAGCAGTACCACCGGGACTCTGGGGCCGAGCTCTGGAAACACCATATATTTT. This translates into CASSTTGTLGPSSGNTIYF.

The chain employs TRBV7-3 and TRBJ2-2; 9 bases line up with TRBD2. The CDR3 extends over 17 amino acids. The trim removed 4 bases at V and 4 bases at J, leaving 10 bases unmatched. The germline V gene has CDR1 SGHTA and CDR2 FQGTGA. CDR3 in amino acids: CASSSSPTSGLTGELFF. DNA for the CDR3: TGTGCCAGCAGCTCCTCACCGACTAGCGGACTCACCGGGGAGCTGTTTTTT.

This clonotype was observed a handful of times. This chain connects TRBV11-3 to TRBJ2-3; D is ambiguous. V was cut by 3 bases and J by 6 bases, with 13 bases left in between. The germline CDR1 and CDR2 sequences are SGHNT and YENEEA. This CDR3 is built from 14 residues. DNA for the CDR3: TGTGCCAGCAGCTTGCGGACGGAAGGGGATACGCAGTATTTT. Its protein product is CASSLRTEGDTQYF.

This clonotype appeared a few times. This chain links TRBV12-3 or TRBV12-4 with TRBJ1-2; perhaps TRBD1 as D (5 bases). This CDR3 comprises 13 residues. V shed 5 bases and J shed 4 bases, with 11 bases lying between them. In nucleotides, the CDR3 is TGTGCCAGCAGTCTACTAGGGGTCTATGGCTACACCTTC. Its translation: CASSLLGVYGYTF.

The chain joins TRBV5-4 to TRBJ1-1, with 8 bases lining up with TRBD1. V shed 2 bases and J 1 base; nucleotides not matched to a gene: 4. The CDR3 consists of 15 residues. Germline V gene data show CDR1 as SGHNT and CDR2 as YYREEE (reference sequence). CDR3 loop: CASSLAGTGNTEAFF. The CDR3 nucleotides read TGTGCCAGCAGCTTAGCCGGGACAGGGAACACTGAAGCTTTCTTT.

This clonotype was seen only a few times. CDR3 DNA: TGCAGCGTTGAAGGCGGGACAGCCCCGAACTACAATGAGCAGTTCTTC. Translated, it gives CSVEGGTAPNYNEQFF. The rearrangement links TRBV29-1 to TRBJ2-1; a possible D gene is TRBD1 (7 bases). The V end lost 1 base, the J end lost 3 bases, and 16 bases lay between the germline ends. Looked up from germline, CDR1 is SQVTM and CDR2 is ANQGSEA. The CDR3 loop spans 16 amino acids.

The chain is built from TRBV10-3 and TRBJ1-1, with D possibly TRBD1 on 6 matching bases. The CDR3 runs 15 residues. V dropped 4 bases and J dropped 5 bases, with 17 bases sitting between them. Germline CDR1 is ENHRY and CDR2 is SYGVKD. CDR3 DNA sequence: TGTGCCATCAGTGTGGGTCGGGGGGCAGGAACTGAAGCTTTCTTT. It translates to CAISVGRGAGTEAFF.

This clonotype was counted a few times. The J gene is TRBJ2-7, the V gene TRBV7-2; no reliable D call. The CDR3 consists of 15 residues. The germline V gene encodes CDR1 SGHTA and CDR2 FQGNSA. Trimming removed 1 base from V and 7 bases from J, with 17 bases in between. The CDR3 sequence: CASSLGYGPAREQYV. The CDR3 DNA reads as TGTGCCAGCAGCTTAGGTTACGGACCCGCGAGGGAGCAGTACGTC.

This CDR3 reads CASSFRTGGLEQFF. CDR3 coding DNA: TGTGCCAGCAGTTTTCGGACAGGGGGCCTTGAGCAGTTCTTC. V usage is TRBV12-3 or TRBV12-4 and J usage is TRBJ2-1; 11 bases agree with TRBD1. CDR3 length equals 14 residues. The V segment lost 3 bases and the J segment 9 bases; nucleotides outside the gene matches: 4.